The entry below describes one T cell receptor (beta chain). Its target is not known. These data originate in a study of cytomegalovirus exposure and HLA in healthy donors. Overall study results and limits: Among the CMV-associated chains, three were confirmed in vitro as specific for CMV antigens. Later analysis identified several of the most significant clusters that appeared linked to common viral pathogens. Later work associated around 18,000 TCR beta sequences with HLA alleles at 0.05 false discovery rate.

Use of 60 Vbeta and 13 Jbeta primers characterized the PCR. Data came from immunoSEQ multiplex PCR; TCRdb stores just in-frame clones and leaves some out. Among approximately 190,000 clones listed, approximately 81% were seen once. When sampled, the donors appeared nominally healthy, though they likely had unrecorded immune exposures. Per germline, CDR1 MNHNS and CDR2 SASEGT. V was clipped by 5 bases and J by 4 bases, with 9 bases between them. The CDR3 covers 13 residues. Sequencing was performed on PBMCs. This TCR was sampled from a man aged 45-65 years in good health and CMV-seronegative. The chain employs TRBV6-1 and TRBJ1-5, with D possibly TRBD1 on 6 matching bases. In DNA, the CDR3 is TGTGCCAGCAGTTCGGGACAAAATCAGCCCCAGCATTTT. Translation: CASSSGQNQPQHF.